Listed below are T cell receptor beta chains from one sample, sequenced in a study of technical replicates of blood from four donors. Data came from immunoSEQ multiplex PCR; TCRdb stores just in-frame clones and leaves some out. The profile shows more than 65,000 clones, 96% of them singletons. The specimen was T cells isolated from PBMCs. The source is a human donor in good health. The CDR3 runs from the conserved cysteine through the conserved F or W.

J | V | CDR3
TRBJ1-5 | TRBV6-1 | CASSEIRGANQPQHF
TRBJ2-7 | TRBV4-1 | CASSGGDTRRTYEQYF
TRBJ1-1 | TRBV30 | CAWSDYRGTEAFF
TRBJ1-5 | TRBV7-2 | CASSSRGGNQPQHF
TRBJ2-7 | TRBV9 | CASSPSGLYEQYF
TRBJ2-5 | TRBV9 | CASTMGLAGQETQYF
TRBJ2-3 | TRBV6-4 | CASNNGNTDTQYF
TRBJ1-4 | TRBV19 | CASSIDQGALEKLFF
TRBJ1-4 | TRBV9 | CASSVDQGLGEKLFF
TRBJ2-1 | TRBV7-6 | CASSLVAGVYNEQFF
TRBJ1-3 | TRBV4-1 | CASSGGTAGNTIYF
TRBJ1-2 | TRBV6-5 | CASSVGLNYGYTF
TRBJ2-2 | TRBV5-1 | CASSQRQVKELFF
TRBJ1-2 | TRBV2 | CASSEQGPNYGYTF
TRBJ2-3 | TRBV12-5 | CASGLGLSTDTQYF
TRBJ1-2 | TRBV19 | CASSPDREGGYTF
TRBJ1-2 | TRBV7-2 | CASSLQGRDGYTF
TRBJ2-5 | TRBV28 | CASSTVELAGEGETQYF
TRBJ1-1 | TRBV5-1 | CASSLLSGNTEAFF
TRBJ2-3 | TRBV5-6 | CASSFGLAGGGDTQYF
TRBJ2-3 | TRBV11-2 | CASFRGKDTQYF
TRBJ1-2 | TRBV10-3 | CAISETENYGYTF
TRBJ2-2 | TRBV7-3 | CASRLWASGGELFF
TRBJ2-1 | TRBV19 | CASSLGEGDEQFF